These T cell receptor beta chains were read from a single sample in a study of blood T cell repertoires in COVID-19. Sequencing used immunoSEQ multiplex PCR; TCRdb keeps in-frame clones, though not all of them. The table includes around 320,000 clones, approximately 85% detected once. The sample comprised peripheral blood. These receptor sequences come from a human donor in a cohort sampled during active COVID-19. Each CDR3 is given with its conserved first and last residue. The order of the fields is CDR3 protein, J gene, V gene.

CASSPGTVHYEQYF | TRBJ2-7 | TRBV19
CASVPGQGESEQFF | TRBJ2-1 | TRBV18
CASSLPRRGEKLFF | TRBJ1-4 | TRBV3-1/TRBV3-2
CASSKLAGGTDTQYF | TRBJ2-3 | TRBV2
CASGGPSPSYNEQFF | TRBJ2-1 | TRBV12-5
CASSESAASNEQFF | TRBJ2-1 | TRBV10-1
CASSLLGMGMYEQYF | TRBJ2-7 | TRBV5-1
CASSLGTGVWEQYF | TRBJ2-7 | TRBV27
CASSSETGGNQPQHF | TRBJ1-5 | TRBV6-5
CSLRENMNTEAFF | TRBJ1-1 | TRBV29-1
CASSIVPGEKLFF | TRBJ1-4 | TRBV6-4
CASTLPGQGDQPQHF | TRBJ1-5 | TRBV4-1
CASSPDINYGYTF | TRBJ1-2 | TRBV6-5
CASSQQTGSTYEQYF | TRBJ2-7 | TRBV5-1
CAISESGGEAFF | TRBJ1-1 | TRBV10-3
CASSYSGTGGSYEQYF | TRBJ2-7 | TRBV6-5
CSVDLGTGGSYEQYF | TRBJ2-7 | TRBV29-1
CASSQGSGYGYTF | TRBJ1-2 | TRBV14
CASSPGTGGKTQYF | TRBJ2-5 | TRBV3-1/TRBV3-2
CASSPGTGHEQFF | TRBJ2-1 | TRBV18
CASSSGVGMNTEAFF | TRBJ1-1 | TRBV11-3
CASSLGDRGINTGELFF | TRBJ2-2 | TRBV5-1
CASSPPGSDKNIQYF | TRBJ2-4 | TRBV18
CSSGFDYGYTF | TRBJ1-2 | TRBV29-1
CASSYQRETEAFF | TRBJ1-1 | TRBV14
CAWSRTADTQYF | TRBJ2-3 | TRBV30
CASSLTDSNTGELFF | TRBJ2-2 | TRBV5-1
CAWSGRGREAFF | TRBJ1-1 | TRBV30
CASSPGLAGEQFF | TRBJ2-1 | TRBV18
CASSIQGDTEAFF | TRBJ1-1 | TRBV6-5
CAISVNRGQDGYTF | TRBJ1-2 | TRBV10-3
CASSPPLINYGYTF | TRBJ1-2 | TRBV19
CASRLTGTTQYTF | TRBJ1-2 | TRBV14
CASSFFRENTGELFF | TRBJ2-2 | TRBV7-8
CASSLLPPQGGTDTQYF | TRBJ2-3 | TRBV5-1
CASSKPGTGIEQYF | TRBJ2-7 | TRBV21-1
CASSRNRGGANVLTF | TRBJ2-6 | TRBV14
CASSVDLIVATNEKLFF | TRBJ1-4 | TRBV9
CASSPQGSRQETQYF | TRBJ2-5 | TRBV21-1
CAWSSTGAGETQYF | TRBJ2-5 | TRBV30
CASSPGQGSYNEQFF | TRBJ2-1 | TRBV5-1
CATSDFRIPYEQYF | TRBJ2-7 | TRBV24-1
CASRGRGGHEQFF | TRBJ2-1 | TRBV19
CASNGGGRDIQYF | TRBJ2-4 | TRBV19
CASGPPGLAAGELFF | TRBJ2-2 | TRBV7-3
CATSDTTGYTGELFF | TRBJ2-2 | TRBV24-1
CASSPPTQGAHEQYF | TRBJ2-7 | TRBV18
CASSQRQPGTLAYEQYF | TRBJ2-7 | TRBV18